These 14 T cell receptor beta chains came from one sample sequenced in a study of cytomegalovirus exposure and HLA in healthy donors. The PCR had 60 Vbeta and 13 Jbeta primers. The protocol was immunoSEQ multiplex PCR, while the TCRdb copy is restricted to in-frame clones and leaves out a portion. The data show about 140,000 clones, around three quarters seen once. The sequenced sample was PBMCs. These TCRs come from a male donor in good health and CMV-seronegative.

This chain uses TRBV5-6 with TRBJ1-2; 10 nucleotides match TRBD1. Trimming took 4 bases from V and 4 from J; bases not matched to a gene: 4. CDR1 and CDR2 from the germline V gene are SGHDT and YYEEEE. The CDR3 has 14 residues. CDR3 region: CASSTGQGTYGYTF. CDR3 nucleotide sequence: TGTGCCAGCAGCACGGGACAGGGGACCTATGGCTACACCTTC.

The chain employs TRBV30 and TRBJ2-5; D gene uncertain. Germline V gene lookup returns CDR1 GTSNPN and CDR2 SVGIG (reference sequence). The CDR3 is 11 amino acids. The V gene lost 3 bases and the J gene lost 3 bases, with 5 bases spanning the gap. The CDR3: CAWSFKETQYF. CDR3 sequence (DNA): TGTGCCTGGAGCTTTAAAGAGACCCAGTACTTC.

J is TRBJ2-3 and V is TRBV4-1, with a possible D match to TRBD2 (5 bases). Germline lookup yields CDR1 MGHRA and CDR2 YSYEKL. Trimming took off 2 bases at V and 2 bases at J, with 8 bases between the two ends. This CDR3 has 14 amino acids. The CDR3 DNA reads TGCGCCAGCAGCCAAAGCGGACCCACAGATACGCAGTATTTT. It specifies CASSQSGPTDTQYF.

V usage is TRBV28 and J usage is TRBJ2-2, with 7 bases aligning to TRBD2. Germline V gene sequence: CDR1 MDHEN, CDR2 SYDVKM. Trimming took 4 bases from V and 4 from J; bases not matched to a gene: 6. The CDR3 extends over 15 amino acids. The CDR3 DNA reads TGTGCCAGCAGTTCACCTGGGGAGGGCACCGGGGAGCTGTTTTTT. Translating gives CASSSPGEGTGELFF.

The genes are TRBV28 and TRBJ1-5; no definite D call. V shed 2 bases and J shed 7 bases, with 15 bases lying between them. The CDR3 runs 15 residues. CDR1 MDHEN and CDR2 SYDVKM come from the germline V gene. The CDR3 DNA reads TGTGCCAGCAGTTTAGGTCCAGGCACAAACCAGCCCCAGCATTTT. Translating it yields CASSLGPGTNQPQHF.

This chain uses TRBV6-6 with TRBJ1-1, with D perhaps TRBD1 (6 bases). V was pared by 8 bases and J by 3 bases, with 16 bases between. The CDR3 totals 14 residues. Germline-derived CDR1 and CDR2 are MNHNY and SVGAGI (reference sequence). CDR3 sequence: CASSKGGGDTEAFF. The CDR3 DNA follows: TGTGCCAGCTCCAAAGGGGGTGGGGACACTGAAGCTTTCTTT.

This clone was observed a single time. The rearrangement uses TRBV5-1 and TRBJ1-1; unclear D gene. Trimming took 0 bases from V and 1 from J, leaving 10 bases between them. Germline loops: CDR1 SGHRS, CDR2 YFSETQ. This CDR3 is built from 15 residues. Here the CDR3 reads CASSLENPSNTEAFF. DNA for the CDR3: TGCGCCAGCAGCTTGGAAAATCCTTCGAACACTGAAGCTTTCTTT.

The rearrangement joins TRBV19 to TRBJ1-1, with D possibly being TRBD1 (6 bases). The germline gives CDR1 LNHDA, CDR2 SQIVND (reference sequence). Trimming pared 5 bases from V and 5 bases from J, leaving 15 bases between. The CDR3 runs 14 residues. The CDR3 nucleotides are TGTGCCAGTAGTTTCGCGGGGGGGCGGACTGAAGCTTTCTTT. It specifies CASSFAGGRTEAFF.

The J gene is TRBJ1-3, the V gene TRBV6-6; D remains ambiguous. Germline assignment: CDR1 MNHNY and CDR2 SVGAGI (reference sequence). CDR3 length: 13 residues. V gave up 2 bases and J gave up 4 bases, with 6 bases separating them. CDR3 in amino acids: CASSYAGGNTIYF. CDR3 DNA: TGTGCCAGCAGTTACGCCGGGGGAAACACCATATATTTT.

This clone was recorded once. The rearrangement uses TRBV6-4 and TRBJ1-2; 7 positions agree with TRBD1. In germline, CDR1 is MRHNA, CDR2 SNTAGT. V gave up 2 bases and J gave up 8 bases; unmatched junction bases: 5. CDR3 size: 13 residues. CDR3 DNA sequence: TGTGCCAGCAGTGACGGGACAGCTGGGGGCTACACCTTC. Encoded protein: CASSDGTAGGYTF.

This clone was counted once. The chain has TRBV28 and TRBJ2-7; 7 nucleotides agree with TRBD1. Per germline, CDR1 MDHEN and CDR2 SYDVKM. V trimming: 4 bases; J trimming: 3 bases; junction bases outside the gene matches: 0. The CDR3 extends over 12 amino acids. The CDR3 spells CASSWTGYEQYF. CDR3 DNA: TGTGCCAGCAGTTGGACAGGCTACGAGCAGTACTTC.

This chain joins TRBV5-8 and TRBJ2-5, with D perhaps TRBD2 (5 bases). Per germline, CDR1 SGHTS and CDR2 YDEGEE. Trimming pared 1 base from V and 12 bases from J, leaving 13 bases between. The CDR3 has 12 residues. In nucleotides, the CDR3 is TGTGCCAGCAGCTTGTACAGTCAGAGGGAGTACTTC. This gives the protein CASSLYSQREYF.

V gene TRBV27 combines with J gene TRBJ1-2; D is unclear. Germline loops: CDR1 MNHEY, CDR2 SMNVEV (reference sequence). The CDR3 has 13 amino acids. V was cut by 6 bases and J by 1 base, with 9 bases left in between. The CDR3 DNA reads TGTGCCAGCAGAGGACTGATTAACTATGGCTACACCTTC. Protein: CASRGLINYGYTF.

V and J are TRBV7-6 and TRBJ2-5; D is unresolved. V was pared by 5 bases and J by 5 bases, with 9 bases between. This CDR3 comprises 12 residues. Germline-derived CDR1 and CDR2 are SGHVS and FNYEAQ. The CDR3 DNA is TGTGCCAGCAGCCCTATTGTCGAGACCCAGTACTTC. It yields the protein CASSPIVETQYF. The whole variable domain, remainder taken from reference TRBV7-6 and TRBJ2-5, is GAGVSQSPRYKVTKRGQDVALRCDPISGHVSLYWYRQALGQGPEFLTYFNYEAQQDKSGLPNDRFSAERPEGSISTLTIQRTEQRDSAMYRCASSPIVETQYFGPGTRLLVL.